Following are 27 T cell receptor beta chains from one sample sequenced in a study of cytomegalovirus exposure and HLA in healthy donors (dated by TCRdb to the late 2010s). The library came from the immunoSEQ multiplex PCR assay. For the multiplex PCR, a mixture combining 60 forward primers for TCR Vbeta segments and 13 reverse primers for TCR Jbeta segments was used. In TCRdb, the immuneACCESS table is reduced to in-frame sequences with V and J assigned. These tables do not hold every clone; where another copy was compared, an unresolved V gene accounts for under half, and the others remain unexplained. This sample gives around 150,000 clones in total; 60% to 80% of them show up just once. In total, the top ten clones hold 0.85% to 1% of the sample. The sequencing sample was made of PBMCs. The receptor source for this set is a woman aged 50 to 60 in good health and CMV-seropositive.

This clone came up a few times. This rearrangement joins TRBV10-2 to TRBJ1-6; D unresolved. Trimming shortened V by 0 bases and J by 7 bases, and 7 bases separated the two germline ends. The length of the CDR3 is 14 residues. Germline loops: CDR1 WSHSY, CDR2 SAAADI. The CDR3 DNA sequence: TGCGCCAGCAGTGAGTCGCATCGGAATTCACCCCTCCACTTT. This gives the protein CASSESHRNSPLHF.

The gene calls are TRBV2 and TRBJ2-1; D call uncertain. The germline V gene encodes CDR1 SNHLY and CDR2 FYNNEI. V was cut by 6 bases and J by 0 bases, with 12 bases left in between. This CDR3 is 15 amino acids long. The CDR3 bases are TGTGCCAGCAGACTTACCTACAGCTCCTACAATGAGCAGTTCTTC. Translating it yields CASRLTYSSYNEQFF. Combining the CDR3 with reference TRBV2 and TRBJ2-1 gives the whole variable domain EPEVTQTPSHQVTQMGQEVILRCVPISNHLYFYWYRQILGQKVEFLVSFYNNEISEKSEIFDDQFSVERPDGSNFTLKIRSTKLEDSAMYFCASRLTYSSYNEQFFGPGTRLTVL.

The rearrangement uses TRBV6-1 and TRBJ2-5, with 12 bases matching TRBD2. Trimming at V came to 0 bases and at J to 3 bases, leaving 2 bases not matched to a gene. This CDR3 is 16 amino acids long. Germline CDR1 is MNHNS and CDR2 is SASEGT. For the CDR3, the DNA is TGTGCCAGCAGTGAAGCAAGGACTAGCGGGAAAGAGACCCAGTACTTC. Its translation: CASSEARTSGKETQYF.

The genes are TRBV19 and TRBJ2-3; TRBD2 aligns across 11 bases. Losses at the gene ends were 10 bases for V and 8 bases for J; bases not matched to a gene: 11. This CDR3 contains 14 residues. In germline, CDR1 is LNHDA, CDR2 SQIVND (reference sequence). CDR3 in amino acids: CATQTSGALGTQYF. The CDR3 DNA follows: TGTGCCACCCAGACTAGCGGGGCCTTAGGTACGCAGTATTTT.

In DNA form, the CDR3 reads TGTGCCAGCAGCTTGAACAGGGTGGAGAGCTATGGCTACACCTTC. Amino acids: CASSLNRVESYGYTF. The chain joins TRBV7-9 to TRBJ1-2; TRBD1 is a possible D gene (6 bases). The CDR3 sequence is 15 residues long. The germline V gene has CDR1 SEHNR and CDR2 FQNEAQ (reference sequence). V lost 3 bases, J lost 4 bases, and 15 bases lay in between.

The rearrangement joins TRBV11-2 to TRBJ2-7, with 8 bases lining up with TRBD1. The CDR3 is 14 residues long. J gave up 3 bases and V 1 base, and 2 bases lay outside the gene matches. CDR1 and CDR2 from the germline V gene are SGHAT and FQNNGV. CDR3 loop: CASSLVDRVYEQYF. CDR3 bases: TGTGCCAGCAGCTTAGTGGACAGGGTCTACGAGCAGTACTTC.

V gene TRBV28 combines with J gene TRBJ1-1, with a possible D match to TRBD1 (5 bases). V lost 4 bases and J 10 bases, leaving 19 bases between the germline ends. CDR1 and CDR2 from the germline V gene are MDHEN and SYDVKM. The CDR3 contains 14 residues. CDR3 coding DNA: TGTGCCAGCAGTTACCCGGGGGGAGGGACGGGAGCTTTCTTT. This translates into CASSYPGGGTGAFF.

The chain couples TRBV4-1 to TRBJ2-3; 12 nucleotides line up with TRBD1. Per germline, CDR1 MGHRA and CDR2 YSYEKL. The CDR3 runs to 16 residues. Trimming at V came to 0 bases and at J to 6 bases, leaving 4 bases not matched to a gene. CDR3 loop: CASSQDPGQGADTQYF. The CDR3 nucleotides are TGCGCCAGCAGCCAAGATCCGGGACAGGGGGCCGATACGCAGTATTTT.

The chain joins TRBV4-1 to TRBJ2-5, with 7 positions matching TRBD2. The germline V gene encodes CDR1 MGHRA and CDR2 YSYEKL. V gave up 0 bases and J gave up 10 bases; unmatched junction bases: 11. CDR3 size: 15 residues. The CDR3 loop reads CASSQDGVGGRGQYF. CDR3 sequence (DNA): TGCGCCAGCAGCCAAGACGGGGTGGGGGGGAGAGGCCAGTACTTC.

The CDR3 loop reads CASSARDSPPGELFF. DNA for the CDR3: TGTGCCAGCAGCGCCCGGGACAGCCCCCCGGGGGAGCTGTTTTTT. The chain uses TRBV7-8 and TRBJ2-2; 7 bases match TRBD1. Germline CDR1 and CDR2: SGHVS and FQNEAQ. The ends lost 5 bases at V and 8 bases at J; junction bases unmatched: 11. CDR3 length equals 15 residues.

This chain connects TRBV5-4 to TRBJ1-2; 9 nucleotides agree with TRBD1. The CDR3 is 15 residues long. Germline CDR1 is SGHNT and CDR2 is YYREEE (reference sequence). The V gene end was trimmed by 2 bases and the J gene end by 4 bases; junction bases not matched to a gene: 6. This chain's CDR3 is CASSFTGTGIYGYTF. The CDR3, as DNA: TGTGCCAGCAGCTTTACCGGGACAGGGATCTATGGCTACACCTTC.

The CDR3 sequence is CASKDRGYSPLHF. The CDR3 DNA reads as TGTGCCAGCAAGGACAGGGGATATTCACCCCTCCACTTT. The rearrangement joins TRBV25-1 to TRBJ1-6, with 9 bases lining up with TRBD1. With V trimmed by 7 bases and J by 8 bases, 3 bases remained unmatched. The CDR3 is 13 residues long. Germline values: CDR1 MGHDK, CDR2 SYGVNS.

V gene TRBV10-2 combines with J gene TRBJ2-3; possible D gene TRBD1, 6 bases. Trimming cost V 5 bases and J 4 bases, with 10 bases left between them. The CDR3 spans 13 residues. From germline, CDR1 is WSHSY and CDR2 SAAADI. Here the CDR3 DNA reads TGCGCCAGCAGTCACTGGACAGCAGATACGCAGTATTTT. Its translation is CASSHWTADTQYF.

This clone was seen only a few times. The chain has TRBV6-1 and TRBJ2-5, with TRBD1 matching 7 bases. Germline V gives CDR1 MNHNS, CDR2 SASEGT. J was trimmed by 5 bases and V by 7 bases; bases with no gene match: 7. This CDR3 contains 13 residues. This CDR3 reads CASNTGVVETQYF. Written as DNA, the CDR3 is TGTGCCAGCAACACAGGGGTTGTGGAGACCCAGTACTTC.

The V call is TRBV10-2, the J call TRBJ2-3; TRBD2 is a possible D gene (6 bases). In germline, CDR1 is WSHSY, CDR2 SAAADI. The V gene lost 3 bases and the J gene lost 6 bases, with 16 bases spanning the gap. The CDR3 contains 15 residues. CDR3 sequence: CASSDPGRGEDTQYF. In DNA form, the CDR3 reads TGCGCCAGCAGTGATCCGGGCCGCGGGGAGGATACGCAGTATTTT.

This chain links TRBV7-9 with TRBJ2-5; no clear D. CDR3 length: 14 amino acids. Trimming cost V 4 bases and J 5 bases, with 14 bases left between them. Looked up from germline, CDR1 is SEHNR and CDR2 is FQNEAQ (reference sequence). DNA of the CDR3: TGTGCCAGCAGCTCAACCCAGCTAGAGGAGACCCAGTACTTC. Residues: CASSSTQLEETQYF. The variable domain in full, completed from reference TRBV7-9 and TRBJ2-5, reads DTGVSQNPRHKITKRGQNVTFRCDPISEHNRLYWYRQTLGQGPEFLTYFQNEAQLEKSRLLSDRFSAERPKGSFSTLEIQRTEQGDSAMYLCASSSTQLEETQYFGPGTRLLVL.

This clone was observed a handful of times. The chain carries TRBV5-1 and TRBJ2-7, with 10 bases identical to TRBD1. J was trimmed by 2 bases and V by 5 bases; bases with no gene match: 4. Germline lookup yields CDR1 SGHRS and CDR2 YFSETQ. This CDR3 is built from 14 residues. The CDR3 sequence is CASRSGTGAYEQYF. The CDR3 DNA is TGCGCCAGCAGATCCGGGACAGGGGCCTACGAGCAGTACTTC.

The chain carries TRBV6-5 and TRBJ2-5; 8 bases are shared with TRBD1. The J call could be wrong; TRBJ2-7 is a better fit for the DNA end. Looked up from germline, CDR1 is MNHEY and CDR2 is SVGAGI. The CDR3 has 15 residues. In nucleotides, the CDR3 is TGTGCCAGCAGTTACTCGGGGACAGGAAACTACGAGCAGTACTTC. This encodes CASSYSGTGNYEQYF.

The rearrangement links TRBV2 to TRBJ2-7, with TRBD2 identical over 9 bases. V trimming: 6 bases; J trimming: 6 bases; junction bases outside the gene matches: 12. This CDR3 comprises 15 residues. CDR1 SNHLY and CDR2 FYNNEI come from the germline V gene. In DNA form, the CDR3 reads TGTGCCAGCAGGGCTCCGGGGCTAGCGGGACCCGAGCAGTACTTC. Translating it yields CASRAPGLAGPEQYF. The variable domain in full, completed from reference TRBV2 and TRBJ2-7, reads EPEVTQTPSHQVTQMGQEVILRCVPISNHLYFYWYRQILGQKVEFLVSFYNNEISEKSEIFDDQFSVERPDGSNFTLKIRSTKLEDSAMYFCASRAPGLAGPEQYFGPGTRLTVT.

The V call is TRBV5-4, the J call TRBJ1-2; no clear D. Between the trimmed V and J ends, which lost 0 bases and 4 bases, there was a span of 7 bases. CDR3 length: 13 amino acids. Germline assignment: CDR1 SGHNT and CDR2 YYREEE (reference sequence). CDR3 sequence reads: CASSLGSSYGYTF. CDR3 coding DNA: TGTGCCAGCAGCTTGGGTTCCAGCTATGGCTACACCTTC.

The sample holds a few counts of this clone. The chain has TRBV27 and TRBJ2-1; 7 nucleotides line up with TRBD2. The CDR3 length is 16 residues. Germline V lookup: CDR1 MNHEY, CDR2 SMNVEV (reference sequence). With V trimmed by 6 bases and J by 8 bases, 16 bases remained unmatched. The CDR3 loop is CASSPEVGGGSHEQFF. The DNA for the CDR3 is TGTGCCAGCAGCCCGGAGGTGGGGGGGGGTAGCCATGAGCAGTTCTTC.

CDR3 in DNA: TGCGCCAGCAGCCTGAACGCGGAGTCCTACGAGCAGTACTTC. Protein: CASSLNAESYEQYF. This chain uses TRBV4-1 with TRBJ2-7; no clear D gene. Germline assignment: CDR1 MGHRA and CDR2 YSYEKL. The CDR3 sequence is 14 residues long. The V end lost 4 bases, the J end lost 1 base, and 11 bases lay between the germline ends.

This chain uses TRBV5-4 with TRBJ2-3, with D maybe TRBD2 (6 bases). With 0 bases removed from V and 6 bases from J, the gap between germline ends came to 14 bases. Per the germline V gene, CDR1 is SGHNT and CDR2 is YYREEE (reference sequence). The CDR3 runs to 15 residues. The CDR3 region has the DNA TGTGCCAGCAGCTTGGAGGCTAGCGTCGACGATACGCAGTATTTT. It encodes CASSLEASVDDTQYF.

The V gene is TRBV4-1, the J gene TRBJ1-2; the D is unclear. The CDR3 covers 15 residues. The ends were cut back, 0 bases at V and 8 bases at J, with 16 bases in the middle. Germline loops: CDR1 MGHRA, CDR2 YSYEKL. The CDR3 DNA follows: TGCGCCAGCAGCCAAGAATTACCTACAGAAAGCGGCTACACCTTC. It is translated as CASSQELPTESGYTF.

This rearrangement joins TRBV6-5 to TRBJ1-1, with 8 bases lining up with TRBD1. Germline V lookup: CDR1 MNHEY, CDR2 SVGAGI. Unmatched junction bases numbered 4, after V lost 4 bases and J lost 3 bases. The CDR3 is made up of 14 amino acids. CDR3 region: CASSLGDRYTEAFF. The CDR3 DNA reads TGTGCCAGCAGTTTAGGGGACAGGTACACTGAAGCTTTCTTT.

The chain joins TRBV7-8 to TRBJ1-1; a weak D match, TRBD1 (6 bases). V was pared by 1 base and J by 0 bases, with 15 bases between. Germline V lookup: CDR1 SGHVS, CDR2 FQNEAQ. There are 17 residues in the CDR3. DNA of the CDR3: TGTGCCAGCAGCTTAGAGGGGGAGAGGATCATGAACACTGAAGCTTTCTTT. It codes for CASSLEGERIMNTEAFF.

This clone occurred a few times. The V call is TRBV7-6, the J call TRBJ1-1; D gene unclear. Germline V CDR1 and CDR2: SGHVS, FNYEAQ. V gave up 2 bases and J gave up 0 bases, with 16 bases separating them. This CDR3 region has 17 residues. CDR3 sequence reads: CASSLRGIGVMNTEAFF. The CDR3, as DNA: TGTGCCAGCAGCTTACGGGGAATTGGAGTAATGAACACTGAAGCTTTCTTT.